This is a list of T cell receptor beta chains from one sample in a study of blood T cell repertoires in COVID-19. Sequencing used immunoSEQ multiplex PCR; TCRdb keeps in-frame clones, though not all of them. The table lists under 350,000 clones, 65% to 90% of them singletons, with around 4.4% in the top ten. Material for sequencing was PBMCs or T cells enriched from blood (not recorded which). The source of these receptors is a woman in her forties with acute COVID-19. Each CDR3 is given with its conserved first and last residue. The D gene is left open where the match is weak. A clone size is listed for some rows: how often the clone was seen (once, few, many), or a class if it is expanded.

once | TRBJ1-5 | TRBV2 | . | CASKIEWQPQHF | TGTGCCAGCAAGATAGAGTGGCAGCCCCAGCATTTT
. | TRBJ1-4 | TRBV6-5 | TRBD1 | CASSYRTGGNEKLFF | TGTGCCAGCAGTTATCGGACAGGGGGAAATGAAAAACTGTTTTTT
. | TRBJ2-3 | TRBV7-3 | . | CASRSGNTDTQYF | TGTGCCAGCAGGAGCGGTAACACAGATACGCAGTATTTT
. | TRBJ2-7 | TRBV7-8 | . | CASSFPPSYEQYF | TGTGCCAGCAGCTTCCCCCCTTCCTACGAGCAGTACTTC
. | TRBJ2-5 | TRBV2 | TRBD2 | CASSEFWSSGAETQYF | TGTGCCAGCAGTGAATTTTGGTCTAGCGGGGCCGAGACCCAGTACTTC
. | TRBJ2-5 | TRBV28 | . | CASRRDSRQETQYF | TGTGCCAGCAGAAGAGACAGTCGCCAAGAGACCCAGTACTTC
. | TRBJ2-7 | TRBV6-5 | TRBD1 | CASRIQGAREQYF | TGTGCCAGCAGAATACAGGGGGCGAGGGAGCAGTACTTC
. | TRBJ2-2 | TRBV28 | TRBD2 | CASSLGLAERTGELFF | TGTGCCAGCAGTTTGGGACTAGCGGAACGCACCGGGGAGCTGTTTTTT
. | TRBJ2-7 | TRBV6-5 | . | CASSRELTYEQYF | TGTGCCAGCAGTCGGGAACTTACCTACGAGCAGTACTTC
. | TRBJ2-1 | TRBV5-1 | TRBD2 | CASTLSGSSSYNEQFF | TGCGCCAGCACCCTTAGCGGGAGCAGCTCCTACAATGAGCAGTTCTTC
. | TRBJ1-2 | TRBV6-2/TRBV6-3 | TRBD1 | CASSPRDRGIFYGYTF | TGTGCCAGCAGCCCCCGGGACAGGGGAATTTTCTATGGCTACACCTTC
. | TRBJ2-1 | TRBV9 | TRBD1 | CASSGTGAWGQFF | TGTGCCAGCAGCGGGACAGGAGCTTGGGGGCAGTTCTTC
few | TRBJ1-3 | TRBV7-9 | TRBD1 | CASSPQGANSGNTIYF | TGTGCCAGCAGCCCACAGGGGGCGAACTCTGGAAACACCATATATTTT
. | TRBJ1-4 | TRBV7-9 | TRBD1 | CASSSWTGNHEKLFF | TGTGCCAGCAGCTCCTGGACAGGGAATCATGAAAAACTGTTTTTT
. | TRBJ1-5 | TRBV7-2 | . | CASSFQGQPQHF | TGTGCCAGCAGCTTCCAGGGGCAGCCCCAGCATTTT
. | TRBJ1-2 | TRBV7-2 | . | CASSLRTDYGYTF | TGTGCCAGCAGCCTTAGGACAGACTATGGCTACACCTTC
. | TRBJ2-7 | TRBV4-3 | . | CASSQDGGGPYEQYF | TGCGCCAGCAGCCAAGATGGGGGCGGGCCCTACGAGCAGTACTTC
. | TRBJ2-7 | TRBV4-2 | . | CASSQAIYGQVSYEQYF | TGTGCCAGCAGCCAAGCGATATACGGCCAGGTCTCCTACGAGCAGTACTTC
. | TRBJ2-7 | TRBV19 | . | CASSIRHTSYEQYF | TGTGCCAGTAGTATTCGACATACCTCCTACGAGCAGTACTTC
. | TRBJ1-3 | TRBV7-9 | TRBD1 | CASSLALGQGGTGNTIYF | TGTGCCAGCAGCTTAGCGCTAGGACAGGGCGGCACTGGAAACACCATATATTTT
once | TRBJ1-2 | TRBV18 | TRBD1 | CASSPTSDRNYGYTF | TGTGCCAGCTCCCCTACCTCGGACAGGAACTATGGCTACACCTTC
few | TRBJ2-2 | TRBV9 | TRBD1 | CASSPGQGVTTGELFF | TGTGCCAGCAGCCCCGGACAGGGGGTAACCACCGGGGAGCTGTTTTTT
. | TRBJ1-3 | TRBV2 | . | CASSSGQENTIYF | TGTGCCAGCAGCTCAGGGCAGGAAAACACCATATATTTT
. | TRBJ2-7 | TRBV6-5 | . | CASSYSARAAYEQYF | TGTGCCAGCAGTTACTCGGCCAGGGCCGCCTACGAGCAGTACTTC
. | TRBJ1-6 | TRBV3-1/TRBV3-2 | . | CASSQGTENSPLHF | TGTGCCAGCAGCCAAGGTACAGAAAATTCACCCCTCCACTTT
few | TRBJ1-1 | TRBV11-3 | . | CASSKGVNTEAFF | TGTGCCAGCAGCAAGGGGGTTAACACTGAAGCTTTCTTT
. | TRBJ1-2 | TRBV9 | . | CASSVGEGGYGYTF | TGTGCCAGCAGCGTAGGAGAGGGTGGCTATGGCTACACCTTC
. | TRBJ1-6 | TRBV3-1/TRBV3-2 | . | CASSQGRTAGSSYNSPLHF | TGTGCCAGCAGCCAAGGACGGACAGCGGGGAGCTCCTATAATTCACCCCTCCACTTT
. | TRBJ2-1 | TRBV21-1 | . | CASKNSSYNEQFF | TGTGCCAGCAAGAACAGCTCCTACAATGAGCAGTTCTTC
. | TRBJ1-6 | TRBV6-2/TRBV6-3 | TRBD1 | CASSFQTGGLSNSPLHF | TGTGCCAGCAGTTTCCAAACAGGGGGACTTAGTAATTCACCCCTCCACTTT
few | TRBJ1-4 | TRBV15 | TRBD1 | CATSRVQGGNEKLFF | TGTGCCACCAGCAGAGTTCAGGGGGGTAATGAAAAACTGTTTTTT
. | TRBJ2-3 | TRBV7-2 | TRBD2 | CASSLVAGDGNTQYF | TGTGCCAGCAGCTTAGTAGCGGGAGACGGGAATACGCAGTATTTT
few | TRBJ2-7 | TRBV7-8 | . | CASSLVSQGTYEQYF | TGTGCCAGCAGCCTAGTGTCACAGGGCACCTACGAGCAGTACTTC
. | TRBJ2-7 | TRBV3-1/TRBV3-2 | . | CASSQVSGGTYEQYF | TGTGCCAGCAGCCAAGTCTCCGGGGGAACCTACGAGCAGTACTTC
few | TRBJ1-3 | TRBV2 | . | CASATSGNTIYF | TGTGCCAGCGCGACAAGTGGAAACACCATATATTTT
. | TRBJ2-7 | TRBV24-1 | . | CATSPGTNTYEQYF | TGTGCCACCAGCCCCGGGACAAATACCTACGAGCAGTACTTC
. | TRBJ1-4 | TRBV6-5 | TRBD1 | CASRHLGTEGEKLFF | TGTGCCAGCAGACACCTTGGGACAGAGGGTGAAAAACTGTTTTTT